This T cell receptor beta chain stems from a study of beta chain features in type 1 diabetes. CDR3 length: 13 amino acids. The germline V gene encodes CDR1 ENHRY and CDR2 SYGVKD. Every bit of the isolated RNA underwent reverse transcription, so sequencing read expressed TCRB transcripts. Clones were sequenced by immunoSEQ multiplex PCR, and TCRdb holds only the in-frame ones, with some missing. There are over 500,000 clones in the sample; about a sixth occur only once, and around 0.095% lies in the top ten. Once sorted, every population was more than 95% pure. This TCR was recovered from a man between 18 and 35 years old in good health. The sample taken for sequencing was naive CD4+ T cells from blood. This chain connects TRBV10-3 to TRBJ2-3; D is possibly TRBD1 or TRBD2 (5 bases each). CDR3 sequence reads: CAADGASTDTQYF. CDR3 in DNA: TGTGCTGCGGACGGGGCTAGCACAGATACGCAGTATTTT.